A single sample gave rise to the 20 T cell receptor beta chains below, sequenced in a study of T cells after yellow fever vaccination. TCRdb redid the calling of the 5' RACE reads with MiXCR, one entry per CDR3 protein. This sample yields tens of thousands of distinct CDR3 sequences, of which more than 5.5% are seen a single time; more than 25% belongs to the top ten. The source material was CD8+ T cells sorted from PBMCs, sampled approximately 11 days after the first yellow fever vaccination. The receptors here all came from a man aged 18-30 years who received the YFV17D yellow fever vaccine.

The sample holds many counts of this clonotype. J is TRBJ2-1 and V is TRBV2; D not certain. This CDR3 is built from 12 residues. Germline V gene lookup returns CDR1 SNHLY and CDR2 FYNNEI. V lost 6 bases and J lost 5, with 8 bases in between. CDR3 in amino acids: CASSELHNEQFF. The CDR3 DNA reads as TGTGCCAGCAGCGAACTCCACAATGAGCAGTTCTTC.

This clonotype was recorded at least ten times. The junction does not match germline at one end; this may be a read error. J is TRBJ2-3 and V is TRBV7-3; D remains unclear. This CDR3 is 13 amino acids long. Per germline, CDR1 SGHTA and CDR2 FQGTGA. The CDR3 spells CASSPSSRDTQYF. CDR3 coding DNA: TGTGCCAGCAGCCCCTCAAGCAGAGATACGCAGTATTTT.

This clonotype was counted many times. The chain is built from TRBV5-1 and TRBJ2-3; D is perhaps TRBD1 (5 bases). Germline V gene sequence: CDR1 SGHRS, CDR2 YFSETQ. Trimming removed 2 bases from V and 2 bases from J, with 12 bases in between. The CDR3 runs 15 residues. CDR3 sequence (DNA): TGCGCCAGCAGCTTCTATGCAGGGAACACAGATACGCAGTATTTT. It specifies CASSFYAGNTDTQYF.

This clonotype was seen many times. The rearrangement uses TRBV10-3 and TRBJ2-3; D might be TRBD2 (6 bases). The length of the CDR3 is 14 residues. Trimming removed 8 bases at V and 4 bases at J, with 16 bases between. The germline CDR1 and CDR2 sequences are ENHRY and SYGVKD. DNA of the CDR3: TGTGCCATCCGGGGGAGCCGGCGGTCAGATACGCAGTATTTT. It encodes CAIRGSRRSDTQYF.

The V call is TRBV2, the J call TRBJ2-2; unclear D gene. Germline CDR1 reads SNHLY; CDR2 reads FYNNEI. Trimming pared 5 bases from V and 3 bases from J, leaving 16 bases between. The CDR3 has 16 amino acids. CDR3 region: CASSFGPKWDTGELFF. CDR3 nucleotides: TGTGCCAGCAGTTTCGGCCCTAAATGGGACACCGGGGAGCTGTTTTTT.

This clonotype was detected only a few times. This chain's CDR3 is CASSSTLRAGGFGELFF. In DNA form, the CDR3 reads TGTGCCAGCAGCTCGACTCTCCGGGCAGGGGGCTTCGGGGAGCTGTTTTTT. The rearrangement joins TRBV7-2 to TRBJ2-2, with 8 bases identical to TRBD1. In germline, CDR1 is SGHTA, CDR2 FQGNSA. Germline trimming cut 4 bases from V and 7 bases from J; bases unmatched to any gene: 14. The CDR3 consists of 17 residues.

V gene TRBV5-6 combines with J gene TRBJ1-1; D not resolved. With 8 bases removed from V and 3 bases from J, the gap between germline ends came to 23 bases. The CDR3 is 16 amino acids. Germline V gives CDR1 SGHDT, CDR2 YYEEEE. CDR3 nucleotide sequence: TGTGCCAGGAGCCCCGGGGTAGGGTGTTGGGACACTGAAGCTTTCTTT. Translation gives CARSPGVGCWDTEAFF.

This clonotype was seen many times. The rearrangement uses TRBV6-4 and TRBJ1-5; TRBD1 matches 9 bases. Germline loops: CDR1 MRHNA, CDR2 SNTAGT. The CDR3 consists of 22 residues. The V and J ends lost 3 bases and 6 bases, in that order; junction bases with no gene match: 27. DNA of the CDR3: TGTGCCAGCAGTGATGGAGAAATTCGGGACAGGGTTGTTTGGGGGGACTCTCAGCCCCAGCATTTT. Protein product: CASSDGEIRDRVVWGDSQPQHF.

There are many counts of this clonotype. CDR3 region: CASSPGTGLTNEKLFF. CDR3 sequence (DNA): TGTGCCAGCAGCCCCGGGACAGGGCTGACTAATGAAAAACTGTTTTTT. This sequence joins TRBV5-4 and TRBJ1-4; 9 bases fit TRBD1. CDR1 is SGHNT and CDR2 is YYREEE in the germline V gene (reference sequence). The CDR3 runs 16 residues. V gave up 4 bases and J gave up 2 bases; unmatched junction bases: 6. The whole variable domain, filled in from reference TRBV5-4 and TRBJ1-4, reads ETGVTQSPTHLIKTRGQQVTLRCSSQSGHNTVSWYQQALGQGPQFIFQYYREEENGRGNFPPRFSGLQFPNYSSELNVNALELDDSALYLCASSPGTGLTNEKLFFGSGTQLSVL.

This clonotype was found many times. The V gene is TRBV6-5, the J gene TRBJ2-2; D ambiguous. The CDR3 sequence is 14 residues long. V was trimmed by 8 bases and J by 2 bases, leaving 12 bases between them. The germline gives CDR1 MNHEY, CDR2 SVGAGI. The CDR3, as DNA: TGTGCCAGCTCCAGGCTTCCAAACACCGGGGAGCTGTTTTTT. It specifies CASSRLPNTGELFF.

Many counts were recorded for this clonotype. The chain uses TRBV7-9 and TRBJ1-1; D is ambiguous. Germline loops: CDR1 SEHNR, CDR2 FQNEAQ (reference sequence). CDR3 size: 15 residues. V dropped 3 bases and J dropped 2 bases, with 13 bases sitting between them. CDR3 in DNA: TGTGCCAGCAGCTTGGGCGGCGGGTTTAACACTGAAGCTTTCTTT. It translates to CASSLGGGFNTEAFF.

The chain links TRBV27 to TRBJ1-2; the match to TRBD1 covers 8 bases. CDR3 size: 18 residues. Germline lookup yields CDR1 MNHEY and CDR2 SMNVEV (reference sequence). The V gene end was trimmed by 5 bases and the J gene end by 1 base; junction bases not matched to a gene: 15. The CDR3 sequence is CASSPRIWKQGDNYGYTF. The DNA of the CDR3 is TGTGCCAGCAGTCCCCGGATATGGAAACAGGGGGATAACTATGGCTACACCTTC.

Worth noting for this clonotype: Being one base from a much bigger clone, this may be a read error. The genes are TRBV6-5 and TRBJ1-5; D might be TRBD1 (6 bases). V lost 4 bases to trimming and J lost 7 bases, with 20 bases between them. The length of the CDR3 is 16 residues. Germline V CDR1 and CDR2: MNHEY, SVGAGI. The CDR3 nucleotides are TGTGCCAGCAGTTCCCCCGGCGGGGGGGCAGGACAGCCCCAGCATTTT. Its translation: CASSSPGGGAGQPQHF.

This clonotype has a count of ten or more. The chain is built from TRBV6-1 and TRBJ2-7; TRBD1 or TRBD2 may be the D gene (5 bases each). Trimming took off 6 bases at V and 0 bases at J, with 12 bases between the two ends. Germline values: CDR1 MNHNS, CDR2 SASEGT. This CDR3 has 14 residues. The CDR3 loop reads CASRPRGYSYEQYV. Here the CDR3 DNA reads TGTGCCAGCAGGCCGAGGGGCTACTCCTACGAGCAGTACGTC.

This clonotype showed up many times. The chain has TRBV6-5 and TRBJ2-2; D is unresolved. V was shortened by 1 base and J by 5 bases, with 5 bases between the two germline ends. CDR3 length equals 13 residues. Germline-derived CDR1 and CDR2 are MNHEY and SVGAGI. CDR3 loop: CASSYYLTGELFF. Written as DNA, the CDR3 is TGTGCCAGCAGTTACTACTTAACCGGGGAGCTGTTTTTT.

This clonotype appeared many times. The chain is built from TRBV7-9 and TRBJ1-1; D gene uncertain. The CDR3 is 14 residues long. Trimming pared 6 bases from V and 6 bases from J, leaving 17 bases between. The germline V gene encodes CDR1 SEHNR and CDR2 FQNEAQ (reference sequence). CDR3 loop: CASRLADGPPEAFF. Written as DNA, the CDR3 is TGTGCCAGCAGGCTGGCCGACGGCCCCCCTGAAGCTTTCTTT.

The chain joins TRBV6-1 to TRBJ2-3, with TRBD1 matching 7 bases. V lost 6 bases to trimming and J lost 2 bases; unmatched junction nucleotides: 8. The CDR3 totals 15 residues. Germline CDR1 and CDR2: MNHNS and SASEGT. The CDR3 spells CASSQRQGPTDTQYF. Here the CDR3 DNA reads TGTGCCAGCAGCCAACGACAGGGTCCCACAGATACGCAGTATTTT.

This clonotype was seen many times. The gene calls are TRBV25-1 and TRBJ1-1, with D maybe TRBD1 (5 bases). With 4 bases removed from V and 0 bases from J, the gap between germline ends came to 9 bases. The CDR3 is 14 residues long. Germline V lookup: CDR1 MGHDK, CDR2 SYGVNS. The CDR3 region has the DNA TGTGCCAGCAGTGGACAGAGCTTGAACACTGAAGCTTTCTTT. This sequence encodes CASSGQSLNTEAFF. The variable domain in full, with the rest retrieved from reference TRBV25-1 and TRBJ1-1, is EADIYQTPRYLVIGTGKKITLECSQTMGHDKMYWYQQDPGMELHLIHYSYGVNSTEKGDLSSESTVSRIRTEHFPLTLESARPSHTSQYLCASSGQSLNTEAFFGQGTRLTVV.

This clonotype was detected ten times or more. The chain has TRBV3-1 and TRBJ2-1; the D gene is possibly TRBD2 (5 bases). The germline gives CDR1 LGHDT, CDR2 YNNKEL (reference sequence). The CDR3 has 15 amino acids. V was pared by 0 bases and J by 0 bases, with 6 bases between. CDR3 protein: CASSQDGSSYNEQFF. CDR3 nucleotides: TGTGCCAGCAGCCAAGATGGGAGCTCCTACAATGAGCAGTTCTTC.

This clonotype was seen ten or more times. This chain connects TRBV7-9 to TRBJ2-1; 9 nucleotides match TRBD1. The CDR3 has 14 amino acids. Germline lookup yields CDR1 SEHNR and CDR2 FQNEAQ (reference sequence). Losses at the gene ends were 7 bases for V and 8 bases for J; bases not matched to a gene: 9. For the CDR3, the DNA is TGTGCCAGCACCCCCAGACAGGGGGGGCATGAGCAGTTCTTC. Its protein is CASTPRQGGHEQFF.